The 20 T cell receptor beta chains below were found in one sample sequenced in a study of cytomegalovirus exposure and HLA in healthy donors. 60 Vbeta and 13 Jbeta primers were used in PCR. TCRdb's table, derived via immunoSEQ multiplex PCR, lists solely in-frame clones and lacks some. The sample consists of about 180,000 clones, about 81% of them appearing once. Sequencing input: PBMCs. The receptors here all came from a middle-aged man in good health and CMV-seronegative.

This clone was recorded once. The chain combines TRBV4-3 with TRBJ1-2; 8 bases are a match to TRBD1. J was trimmed by 8 bases and V by 0 bases; bases with no gene match: 8. This CDR3 spans 15 amino acids. Germline V gene lookup returns CDR1 LGHNA and CDR2 YSLEER. The DNA for the CDR3 is TGCGCCAGCAGCCAAGATCGGGCAGGGGGCTCGGGCTACACCTTC. Protein sequence: CASSQDRAGGSGYTF.

The chain joins TRBV7-8 to TRBJ2-5; weak D call: TRBD1 (6 bases). With 5 bases removed from V and 8 bases from J, the gap between germline ends came to 18 bases. This CDR3 spans 14 amino acids. Germline V CDR1 and CDR2: SGHVS, FQNEAQ. CDR3 DNA sequence: TGTGCCAGCAGCCCCCGGGACACGAGAGACACCCAGTACTTC. It encodes CASSPRDTRDTQYF.

This clone is a singleton in its sample. The CDR3 region is CAWTESTEAFF. In nucleotides, the CDR3 is TGTGCCTGGACTGAGAGTACTGAAGCTTTCTTT. The chain couples TRBV30 to TRBJ1-1; no clear D. The germline V and J ends were trimmed by 4 bases and 5 bases, with 8 bases remaining between them. Germline V gives CDR1 GTSNPN, CDR2 SVGIG (reference sequence). The CDR3 is made up of 11 amino acids.

The chain carries TRBV15 and TRBJ2-7, with D possibly TRBD1 on 6 matching bases. There are 14 residues in the CDR3. V was trimmed by 5 bases and J by 5 bases, leaving 16 bases between them. Germline-derived CDR1 and CDR2 are LNHNV and YYDKDF (reference sequence). The CDR3 bases are TGTGCCACCAGCGGCAGGGGCCCTCTGGACGAGCAGTACTTC. As protein: CATSGRGPLDEQYF.

V is TRBV9 and J is TRBJ2-3; 9 bases are shared with TRBD1. This CDR3 spans 16 amino acids. The V and J ends lost 5 bases and 2 bases, in that order; junction bases with no gene match: 9. The germline V gene encodes CDR1 SGDLS and CDR2 YYNGEE. CDR3 residues: CASSPLGTGTTDTQYF. The CDR3 DNA sequence: TGTGCCAGCAGTCCACTCGGGACAGGGACCACAGATACGCAGTATTTT.

The chain combines TRBV4-3 with TRBJ2-3; TRBD2 matches 11 bases. Germline values: CDR1 LGHNA, CDR2 YSLEER. The ends lost 0 bases at V and 7 bases at J; junction bases unmatched: 9. This CDR3 is 17 amino acids long. CDR3 region: CASSQEALAGGLYTQYF. The DNA of the CDR3 is TGCGCCAGCAGCCAAGAAGCCCTAGCGGGAGGACTTTATACGCAGTATTTT.

V gene TRBV5-4 combines with J gene TRBJ2-3, with 7 bases identical to TRBD2. The V gene's germline CDR1 is SGHNT and CDR2 YYREEE (reference sequence). V was clipped by 0 bases and J by 3 bases; unmatched bases: 4. The CDR3 covers 15 residues. The CDR3 protein is CASSLGLAETDTQYF. The CDR3 coding sequence is TGTGCCAGCAGCTTGGGGCTAGCGGAGACAGATACGCAGTATTTT. The complete variable domain, with remaining parts taken from reference TRBV5-4 and TRBJ2-3, reads ETGVTQSPTHLIKTRGQQVTLRCSSQSGHNTVSWYQQALGQGPQFIFQYYREEENGRGNFPPRFSGLQFPNYSSELNVNALELDDSALYLCASSLGLAETDTQYFGPGTRLTVL.

V usage is TRBV29-1 and J usage is TRBJ2-7; weak D call: TRBD2 (5 bases). Trimming took 6 bases from V and 2 from J, leaving 17 bases between them. This CDR3 comprises 14 residues. Germline values: CDR1 SQVTM, CDR2 ANQGSEA. CDR3 in DNA: TGCAGCGTCGTGCCGGGGTCAGGTGCCTACGAGCAGTACTTC. This sequence encodes CSVVPGSGAYEQYF.

There are a few counts of this clone. The genes are TRBV23-1 and TRBJ2-2; 10 bases are a match to TRBD2. TRBV23-1 is treated as an ORF (open reading frame) with a function not yet certain. V lost 0 bases, J lost 3 bases, and 10 bases stayed unmatched. This CDR3 spans 19 amino acids. CDR3 DNA: TGCGCCAGCAGTCAATCTGCGGAGAAGCGGGAGGGGGACACCGGGGAGCTGTTTTTT. As protein: CASSQSAEKREGDTGELFF.

The rearrangement joins TRBV6-6 to TRBJ1-5; 7 bases agree with TRBD1. V gave up 4 bases and J gave up 6 bases; unmatched junction bases: 9. The CDR3 has 15 amino acids. Germline loops: CDR1 MNHNY, CDR2 SVGAGI (reference sequence). The CDR3 DNA reads TGTGCCAGCAGTTCCAGACAGGGTGAAGCTCAGCCCCAGCATTTT. Protein product: CASSSRQGEAQPQHF.

The CDR3 nucleotides read TGTGCCAGCTCACCCCAGGAGGGGGCCAACTATGGCTACACCTTC. As protein: CASSPQEGANYGYTF. The chain has TRBV18 and TRBJ1-2; 7 bases match TRBD1. CDR3 length equals 15 residues. J lost 2 bases, V lost 3 bases, and 6 bases had no gene match. Germline loops: CDR1 KGHSH, CDR2 LQKENI. Full variable domain (outside the CDR3, taken from reference TRBV18 and TRBJ1-2): NAGVMQNPRHLVRRRGQEARLRCSPMKGHSHVYWYRQLPEEGLKFMVYLQKENIIDESGMPKERFSAEFPKEGPSILRIQQVVRGDSAAYFCASSPQEGANYGYTFGSGTRLTVV.

V gene TRBV9 combines with J gene TRBJ2-1, with 10 nucleotides matching TRBD1. V shed 7 bases, J shed 3 bases, and the junction held 16 bases outside the gene matches. Germline V gene lookup returns CDR1 SGDLS and CDR2 YYNGEE. The CDR3 has 18 amino acids. The CDR3 loop reads CASGAGTGVAGGYNEQFF. The CDR3 DNA sequence: TGTGCCAGCGGTGCCGGGACAGGGGTGGCGGGAGGCTACAATGAGCAGTTCTTC.

The DNA for the CDR3 is TGTGCCAGCAGCCGAGGCGGCCTGAACACTGAAGCTTTCTTT. Its translation: CASSRGGLNTEAFF. The chain employs TRBV7-9 and TRBJ1-1, with unresolved D. Trimming pared 5 bases from V and 0 bases from J, leaving 10 bases between. This CDR3 contains 14 residues. Germline V gene data show CDR1 as SEHNR and CDR2 as FQNEAQ (reference sequence).

The chain employs TRBV7-2 and TRBJ2-1, with TRBD2 as a possible D gene (5 bases). V was shortened by 3 bases and J by 7 bases, with 10 bases between the two germline ends. Germline assignment: CDR1 SGHTA and CDR2 FQGNSA. The CDR3 runs 13 residues. The CDR3 nucleotides are TGTGCCAGCAGCTTCTACCCGGGGAATGAGCAGTTCTTC. It yields the protein CASSFYPGNEQFF.

The chain links TRBV5-5 to TRBJ2-2; 8 nucleotides agree with TRBD2. The CDR3 extends over 14 amino acids. CDR1 is SGHKS and CDR2 is YYEKEE in the germline V gene (reference sequence). V lost 4 bases, J lost 6 bases, and 5 bases stayed unmatched. In DNA form, the CDR3 reads TGTGCCAGCAGCCCCCGACTAGCGCCCGGGGAGCTGTTTTTT. Its protein is CASSPRLAPGELFF.

This chain joins TRBV19 and TRBJ1-5; 12 bases align to TRBD1. The V gene end was trimmed by 3 bases and the J gene end by 0 bases; junction bases not matched to a gene: 3. The germline V gene has CDR1 LNHDA and CDR2 SQIVND (reference sequence). This CDR3 is 17 amino acids long. The CDR3: CASSMGTGGYSNQPQHF. CDR3 sequence (DNA): TGTGCCAGTAGTATGGGGACAGGGGGCTATAGCAATCAGCCCCAGCATTTT.

The rearrangement joins TRBV5-1 to TRBJ1-1; tentative D call: TRBD1 (5 bases). The CDR3 has 14 amino acids. Germline loops: CDR1 SGHRS, CDR2 YFSETQ. Trimming cost V 7 bases and J 4 bases, with 17 bases left between them. The CDR3, as DNA: TGCGCCAGCTCAGGAGGGGCGAGTGCCACTGAAGCTTTCTTT. Translated, it gives CASSGGASATEAFF. Combining the CDR3 with reference TRBV5-1 and TRBJ1-1 gives the whole variable domain KAGVTQTPRYLIKTRGQQVTLSCSPISGHRSVSWYQQTPGQGLQFLFEYFSETQRNKGNFPGRFSGRQFSNSRSEMNVSTLELGDSALYLCASSGGASATEAFFGQGTRLTVV.

The chain joins TRBV4-3 to TRBJ2-7, with TRBD1 identical over 9 bases. J lost 3 bases, V lost 3 bases, and 9 bases had no gene match. The CDR3 consists of 16 residues. Germline CDR1 and CDR2: LGHNA and YSLEER. The CDR3 DNA follows: TGCGCCAGCAGCCAGGCAACAGGGGGCGCAAGCTACGAGCAGTACTTC. This sequence encodes CASSQATGGASYEQYF.

This clone has just one count. The chain joins TRBV18 to TRBJ2-7; 8 positions match TRBD2. Germline CDR1 KGHSH, CDR2 LQKENI. V was clipped by 2 bases and J by 2 bases; unmatched bases: 5. CDR3 length: 15 residues. As DNA, the CDR3 is TGTGCCAGCTCACCAGGGCGGGAGGCTACCTACGAGCAGTACTTC. It codes for CASSPGREATYEQYF.

The J gene is TRBJ1-2, the V gene TRBV30, with 7 nucleotides matching TRBD1. Germline CDR1 and CDR2: GTSNPN and SVGIG (reference sequence). J lost 2 bases, V lost 3 bases, and 9 bases had no gene match. CDR3 size: 15 residues. CDR3 in DNA: TGTGCCTGGAGGAAGCTGACAGGGACCAACTATGGCTACACCTTC. Its translation is CAWRKLTGTNYGYTF.